This entry describes one T cell receptor (beta chain). The antigen is unknown. An even split of each subset's genomic DNA across several immunoSEQ plates was performed. Here immunoSEQ multiplex PCR was the method, and the copy in TCRdb shows in-frame clones only, minus some. The data show some 2.1 million clones, 90% to 95% seen once. Memory CD4+ cells were the fraction left after CD45RA+ naive selection. Germline values: CDR1 MNHEY, CDR2 SVGAGI. Losses at the gene ends were 2 bases for V and 10 bases for J; bases not matched to a gene: 6. The CDR3 has 14 amino acids. The sample belongs to a study of shared clonotypes between healthy human individuals. Overall study results and limits: Clonotype sharing among donors was expected to depend on sequencing depth.

The sample comprised naive CD4+ T cells sorted from blood. The sample's subset: CD45RA+ positively selected. The chain recombines TRBV6-5 with TRBJ1-1, with 11 bases fitting TRBD1. This receptor was taken from a man between 18 and 35 years old in good health. CDR3 DNA: TGTGCCAGCAGTTACGGGGACAGGGGGTTCGGAGCTTTCTTT. Protein sequence: CASSYGDRGFGAFF.